This is a list of T cell receptor beta chains from one sample in a study of blood T cell repertoires in COVID-19. Data came from immunoSEQ multiplex PCR; TCRdb stores just in-frame clones and leaves some out. Of some 270,000 clones in the sample, over 75% were seen once. The sample taken for sequencing was PBMCs or T cells enriched from blood (not recorded which). These receptor sequences come from a woman in her twenties or thirties who had recovered from COVID-19. CDR3s include the opening cysteine and the closing phenylalanine or tryptophan. The order of the fields is V gene, CDR3 length, D gene, J gene, clone size, CDR3 DNA, CDR3 protein. D genes are given only for firm matches. Clone size is stated in some rows and not others, as once, few, many or a class when expanded.

V: TRBV28
length: 17
D: TRBD2
J: TRBJ2-1
size: once
DNA: TGTGCCAGCAGTTTATCCCCCGGGACTAGCGGGTATAGTGAGCAGTTCTTC
CDR3: CASSLSPGTSGYSEQFF

V: TRBV12-3/TRBV12-4
length: 12
D: .
J: TRBJ1-4
size: .
DNA: TGTGCCAGCAGACAGGGAGTTCGTGAACTGTTTTTT
CDR3: CASRQGVRELFF

V: TRBV28
length: 14
D: .
J: TRBJ1-1
size: .
DNA: TGTGCCAGCAGTCTCCCCGGGGTCTTCACTGAAGCTTTCTTT
CDR3: CASSLPGVFTEAFF

V: TRBV18
length: 13
D: TRBD1
J: TRBJ1-2
size: .
DNA: TGTGCCAGCTCACTGGACAGGAACTATGGCTACACCTTC
CDR3: CASSLDRNYGYTF

V: TRBV3-1/TRBV3-2
length: 14
D: TRBD1
J: TRBJ1-6
size: .
DNA: TGTGCCAGCAGTGCGGGACAGTATAATTCACCCCTCCACTTT
CDR3: CASSAGQYNSPLHF

V: TRBV27
length: 18
D: .
J: TRBJ2-4
size: many
DNA: TGTGCCAGCAGTGGGCGGGGTGGACGGGCTGGGGCCAAAAACATTCAGTACTTC
CDR3: CASSGRGGRAGAKNIQYF

V: TRBV3-1/TRBV3-2
length: 15
D: TRBD1
J: TRBJ1-2
size: .
DNA: TGTGCCAGCAGCCCGGACAGGGCCGGCACGTTGGGCTACACCTTC
CDR3: CASSPDRAGTLGYTF

V: TRBV15
length: 14
D: .
J: TRBJ2-7
size: .
DNA: TGTGCCACCAGCAGAGACAGGGGACGCTACGAGCAGTACTTC
CDR3: CATSRDRGRYEQYF

V: TRBV11-1
length: 16
D: TRBD2
J: TRBJ2-1
size: few
DNA: TGTGCCAGCAGCCCCCCTAGCGGGAGACGGTACAATGAGCAGTTCTTC
CDR3: CASSPPSGRRYNEQFF

V: TRBV21-1
length: 17
D: .
J: TRBJ2-3
size: .
DNA: TGTGCCAGCAGCAAAGGAGGGGGTGGAGAAATCACAGATACGCAGTATTTT
CDR3: CASSKGGGGEITDTQYF

V: TRBV30
length: 11
D: .
J: TRBJ1-1
size: .
DNA: TGTGCCTGGATTACCGGGGGTCGGGCTTTCTTT
CDR3: CAWITGGRAFF

V: TRBV19
length: 12
D: TRBD1
J: TRBJ1-2
size: .
DNA: TGTGCCAGTAGTATCCTGGACAGGGGGCTCACCTTC
CDR3: CASSILDRGLTF

V: TRBV27
length: 14
D: .
J: TRBJ2-1
size: .
DNA: TGTGCCAGCACCCCCATAGGGGGGGGCAATGAGCAGTTCTTC
CDR3: CASTPIGGGNEQFF

V: TRBV28
length: 13
D: TRBD1
J: TRBJ2-7
size: .
DNA: TGTGCCAGCAGTCCAGGGGGCCCCTACGAGCAGTACTTC
CDR3: CASSPGGPYEQYF

V: TRBV7-9
length: 13
D: .
J: TRBJ1-6
size: few
DNA: TGTGCCAGCAGCTTCCTTGGGCTAACCGATCTCCACTTT
CDR3: CASSFLGLTDLHF

V: TRBV30
length: 12
D: .
J: TRBJ2-1
size: few
DNA: TGTGCCTGGAGTTTCAGGGGCCATGAGCAGTTCTTC
CDR3: CAWSFRGHEQFF